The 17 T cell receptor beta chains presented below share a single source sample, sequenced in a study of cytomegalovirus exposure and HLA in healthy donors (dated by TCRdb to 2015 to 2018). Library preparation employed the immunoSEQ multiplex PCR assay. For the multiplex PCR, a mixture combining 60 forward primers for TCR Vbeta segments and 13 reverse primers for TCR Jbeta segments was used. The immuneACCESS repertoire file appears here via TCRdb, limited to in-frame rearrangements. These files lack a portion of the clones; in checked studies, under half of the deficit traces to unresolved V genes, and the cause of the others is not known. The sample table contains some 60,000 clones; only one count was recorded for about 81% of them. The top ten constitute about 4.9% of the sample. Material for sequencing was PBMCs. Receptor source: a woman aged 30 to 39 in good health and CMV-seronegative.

CDR3 residues: CASSQGLAFTDTQYF. The CDR3 DNA reads as TGTGCCAGCAGCCAAGGACTAGCTTTCACAGATACGCAGTATTTT. V is TRBV14 and J is TRBJ2-3; 7 bases fit TRBD2. V lost 1 base, J lost 2 bases, and 3 bases stayed unmatched. The germline gives CDR1 SGHDN, CDR2 FVKESK. The CDR3 has 15 amino acids.

This chain's CDR3 is CAISEEEGKPYNGQFF. CDR3 DNA sequence: TGTGCCATCAGTGAAGAGGAGGGAAAACCCTACAACGGGCAGTTCTTC. The genes are TRBV10-3 and TRBJ2-1; D may be TRBD2 (6 bases). Germline V gives CDR1 ENHRY, CDR2 SYGVKD. The ends were cut back, 3 bases at V and 12 bases at J, with 24 bases in the middle. The CDR3 consists of 16 residues.

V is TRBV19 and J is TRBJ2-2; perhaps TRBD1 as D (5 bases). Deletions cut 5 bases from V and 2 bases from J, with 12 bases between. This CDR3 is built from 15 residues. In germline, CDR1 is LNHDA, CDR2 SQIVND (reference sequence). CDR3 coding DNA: TGTGCCAGTAGTTACTGGACAACTAACACCGGGGAGCTGTTTTTT. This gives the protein CASSYWTTNTGELFF.

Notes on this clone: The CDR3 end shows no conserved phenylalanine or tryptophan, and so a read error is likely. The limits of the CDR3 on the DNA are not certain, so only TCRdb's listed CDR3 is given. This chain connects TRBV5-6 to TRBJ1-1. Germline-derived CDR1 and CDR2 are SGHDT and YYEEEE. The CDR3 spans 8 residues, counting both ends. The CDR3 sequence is CASSAKAS.

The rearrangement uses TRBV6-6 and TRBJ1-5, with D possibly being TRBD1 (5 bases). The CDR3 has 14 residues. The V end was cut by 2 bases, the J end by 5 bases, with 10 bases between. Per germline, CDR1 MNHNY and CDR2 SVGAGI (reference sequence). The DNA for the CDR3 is TGTGCCAGCAGTTACCCCAGGGAGGATCAGCCCCAGCATTTT. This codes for CASSYPREDQPQHF.

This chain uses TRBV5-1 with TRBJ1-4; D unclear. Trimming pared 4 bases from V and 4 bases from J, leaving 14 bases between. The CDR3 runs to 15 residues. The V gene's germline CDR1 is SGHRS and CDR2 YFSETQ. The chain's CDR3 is CASSGGGPYNEKLFF. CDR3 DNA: TGCGCCAGCAGCGGCGGCGGTCCTTATAATGAAAAACTGTTTTTT.

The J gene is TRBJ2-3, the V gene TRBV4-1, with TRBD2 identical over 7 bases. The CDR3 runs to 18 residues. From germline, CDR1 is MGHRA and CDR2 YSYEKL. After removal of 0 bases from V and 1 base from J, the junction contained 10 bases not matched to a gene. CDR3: CASSQERVRLARTDTQYF. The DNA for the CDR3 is TGCGCCAGCAGCCAAGAACGGGTCCGACTAGCCCGCACAGATACGCAGTATTTT.

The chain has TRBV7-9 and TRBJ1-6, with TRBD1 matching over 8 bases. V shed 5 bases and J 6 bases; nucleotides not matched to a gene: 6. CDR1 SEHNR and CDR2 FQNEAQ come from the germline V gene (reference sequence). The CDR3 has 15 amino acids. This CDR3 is CASSPTGDPNSPLHF. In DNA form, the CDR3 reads TGTGCCAGCAGCCCGACAGGGGACCCTAATTCACCCCTCCACTTT. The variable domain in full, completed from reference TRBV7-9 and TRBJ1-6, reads DTGVSQNPRHKITKRGQNVTFRCDPISEHNRLYWYRQTLGQGPEFLTYFQNEAQLEKSRLLSDRFSAERPKGSFSTLEIQRTEQGDSAMYLCASSPTGDPNSPLHFGNGTRLTVT.

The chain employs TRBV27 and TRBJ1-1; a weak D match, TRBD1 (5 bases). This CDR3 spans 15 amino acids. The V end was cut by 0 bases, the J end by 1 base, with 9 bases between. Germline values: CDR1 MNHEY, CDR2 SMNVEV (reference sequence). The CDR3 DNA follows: TGTGCCAGCAGTTTATCGACGGGGGGGAACACTGAAGCTTTCTTT. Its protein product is CASSLSTGGNTEAFF.

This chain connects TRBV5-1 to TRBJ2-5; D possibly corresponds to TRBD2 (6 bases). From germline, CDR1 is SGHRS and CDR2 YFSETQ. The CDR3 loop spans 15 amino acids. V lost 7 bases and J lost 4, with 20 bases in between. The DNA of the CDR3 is TGCGCCAGCCAGCTAGTTCCGCAGCGGGCAGAGACCCAGTACTTC. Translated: CASQLVPQRAETQYF.

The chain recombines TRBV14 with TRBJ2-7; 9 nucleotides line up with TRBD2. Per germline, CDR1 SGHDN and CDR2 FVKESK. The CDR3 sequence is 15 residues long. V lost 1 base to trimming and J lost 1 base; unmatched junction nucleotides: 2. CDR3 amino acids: CASSQGLAGSYEQYV. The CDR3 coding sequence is TGTGCCAGCAGCCAAGGGCTAGCGGGATCCTACGAGCAGTACGTC.

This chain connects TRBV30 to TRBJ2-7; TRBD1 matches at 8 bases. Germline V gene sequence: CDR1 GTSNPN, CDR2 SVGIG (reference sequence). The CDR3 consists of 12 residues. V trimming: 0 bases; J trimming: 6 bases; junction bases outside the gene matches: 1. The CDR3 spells CAWSVQGGEQYV. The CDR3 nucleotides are TGTGCCTGGAGTGTACAGGGGGGCGAGCAGTACGTC.

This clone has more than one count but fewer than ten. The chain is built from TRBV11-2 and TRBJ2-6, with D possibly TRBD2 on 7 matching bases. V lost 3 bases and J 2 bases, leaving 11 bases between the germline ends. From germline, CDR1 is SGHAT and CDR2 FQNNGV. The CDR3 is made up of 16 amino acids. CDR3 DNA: TGTGCCAGCAGCTTGGGGGGGGGCGCTGGGGCCAACGTCCTGACTTTC. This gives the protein CASSLGGGAGANVLTF. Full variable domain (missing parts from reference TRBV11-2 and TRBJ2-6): EAGVAQSPRYKIIEKRQSVAFWCNPISGHATLYWYQQILGQGPKLLIQFQNNGVVDDSQLPKDRFSAERLKGVDSTLKIQPAKLEDSAVYLCASSLGGGAGANVLTFGAGSRLTVL.

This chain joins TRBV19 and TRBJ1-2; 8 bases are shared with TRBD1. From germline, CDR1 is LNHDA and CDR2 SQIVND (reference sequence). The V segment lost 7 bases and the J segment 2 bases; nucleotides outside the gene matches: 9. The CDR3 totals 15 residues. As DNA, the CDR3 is TGTGCCAGTACCCAGGGGGCTTCAGCGAACTATGGCTACACCTTC. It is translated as CASTQGASANYGYTF.

CDR3 nucleotide sequence: TGTGCCAGCAGTTCCGGACAGGGAGAAAAACTGTTTTTT. Translation: CASSSGQGEKLFF. V and J are TRBV28 and TRBJ1-4, with TRBD1 identical over 8 bases. This CDR3 contains 13 residues. The germline V gene encodes CDR1 MDHEN and CDR2 SYDVKM. The J segment lost 8 bases and the V segment lost 4 bases, leaving 3 bases of the junction unmatched.

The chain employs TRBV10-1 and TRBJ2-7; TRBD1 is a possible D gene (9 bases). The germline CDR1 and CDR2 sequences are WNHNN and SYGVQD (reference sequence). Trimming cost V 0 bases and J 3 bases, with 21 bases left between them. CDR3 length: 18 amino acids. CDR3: CASSESSGGTGNVYEQYF. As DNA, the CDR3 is TGCGCCAGCAGTGAGTCCTCGGGGGGGACAGGGAACGTCTACGAGCAGTACTTC.

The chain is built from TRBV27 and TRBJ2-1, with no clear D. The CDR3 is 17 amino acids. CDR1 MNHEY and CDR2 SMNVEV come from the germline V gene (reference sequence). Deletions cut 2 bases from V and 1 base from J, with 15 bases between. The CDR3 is CASSLRQAVRSYNEQFF. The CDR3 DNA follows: TGTGCCAGCAGTTTACGGCAGGCCGTCCGGTCCTACAATGAGCAGTTCTTC.